This T cell receptor (beta chain) was identified in a study of cytomegalovirus exposure and HLA in healthy donors. Overall study results and limits: Previously analyzed data showed that most TCR beta V segments were productive at a frequency of about 90% or about 30%. Across donors, most TCRs were seen rarely, yet some public ones were widespread. One variant, a missense change in DCLRE1C, was linked in a later analysis to TCR beta V- and J-gene trimming. The study put 150 or so TCR beta chains on its list as cytomegalovirus-associated.

Concerning this clone: Its antigen is as yet unknown.

PCR involved 60 Vbeta and 13 Jbeta primers. Generated by immunoSEQ multiplex PCR, the TCRdb table keeps only in-frame clones and is missing some. Counted here are over 200,000 clones, around 80% occurring once; the ten biggest clones make up less than 3.5%. The CDR3 spans 16 residues. Trimming removed 1 base from V and 3 bases from J; junction bases left unmatched: 4. Germline V CDR1 and CDR2: SEHNR, FQNEAQ (reference sequence). The V call is TRBV7-9, the J call TRBJ2-1, with TRBD2 identical over 9 bases. The sample comprised PBMCs. The clonotype comes from a woman aged 55-69 years in good health and CMV-seropositive. The CDR3 spells CASSLGSGSIYNEQFF. In nucleotides, the CDR3 is TGTGCCAGCAGCTTAGGTAGCGGGAGTATCTACAATGAGCAGTTCTTC.